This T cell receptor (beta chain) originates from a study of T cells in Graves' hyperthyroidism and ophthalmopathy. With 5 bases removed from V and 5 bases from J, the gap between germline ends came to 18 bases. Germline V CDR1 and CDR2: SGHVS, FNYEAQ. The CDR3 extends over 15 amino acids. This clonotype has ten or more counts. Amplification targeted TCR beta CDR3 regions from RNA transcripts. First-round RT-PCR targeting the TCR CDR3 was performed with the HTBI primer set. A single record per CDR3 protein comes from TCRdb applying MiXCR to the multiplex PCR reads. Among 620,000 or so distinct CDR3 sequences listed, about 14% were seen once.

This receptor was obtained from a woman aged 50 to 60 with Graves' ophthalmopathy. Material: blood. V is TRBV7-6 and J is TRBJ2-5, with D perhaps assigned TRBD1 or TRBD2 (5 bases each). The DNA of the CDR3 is TGTGCCAGCAGCCTAGACAAGGGACCCGGGGAGACCCAGTACTTC. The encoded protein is CASSLDKGPGETQYF.